A selection of T cell receptor beta chains follows, all from one sample in a study of identical twins. Via MiXCR, TCRdb re-called the 5' RACE reads, giving one row per CDR3 protein. The sample carries 1.5 million or so distinct CDR3 sequences, under 35% recorded once. Sequencing input: cord blood. The receptors shown here come from a newborn girl in good health. Both conserved end residues are part of each CDR3.

length,V,CDR3
13,TRBV20-1,CSARLRNTGELFF
12,TRBV20-1,CSVAGTANEQYF
14,TRBV27,CASSFGTGHNEQYF
13,TRBV12-3/TRBV12-4,CASSTGFSYEQYF
15,TRBV28,CASSPPTSSYNEQFF
15,TRBV24-1,CATSDLSAGVNEQFF
14,TRBV25-1,CASSESGGPNEQFF
16,TRBV14,CASSQVRGASYNEQFF
14,TRBV30,CAWTPLGGNYGYTF
13,TRBV29-1,CSVETGRNQPQHF
17,TRBV28,CASSAMGTGRGNTEAFF
16,TRBV12-3/TRBV12-4,CASSFEGAATSYGYTF
13,TRBV10-3,CAIGRTSVDEQYF